These 2 T cell receptor beta chains share one sample of origin, sequenced in a study of early T cells in non-severe SARS-CoV-2 infection. TCRdb re-analysed the 5' RACE reads in MiXCR, keeping a single row per CDR3 protein. The sample has under 45,000 distinct CDR3 sequences, more than 4.5% seen once; the top ten hold 6% to 6.5%. The material sequenced was whole blood, taken at baseline. The receptor source for this set is an adult who was a healthcare worker with PCR-confirmed SARS-CoV-2 infection or an uninfected control (not recorded which).

In its sample, this clonotype was seen many times. The rearrangement links TRBV6-5 to TRBJ1-1; D might be TRBD1 (5 bases). The length of the CDR3 is 13 residues. Trimming shortened V by 2 bases and J by 3 bases, and 7 bases separated the two germline ends. In germline, CDR1 is MNHEY, CDR2 SVGAGI. Written as DNA, the CDR3 is TGTGCCAGCAGTTACGGGGGGGACACTGAAGCTTTCTTT. This gives the protein CASSYGGDTEAFF.

This clonotype appeared many times. This chain connects TRBV7-7 to TRBJ2-1; TRBD1 might be the D (5 bases). Trimming took 9 bases from V and 4 from J, leaving 22 bases between them. The germline V gene encodes CDR1 SSHAT and CDR2 FNYEAQ (reference sequence). The CDR3 totals 16 residues. The CDR3 loop is CASPKECTTEYNEQFF. The CDR3 nucleotides are TGTGCCAGTCCGAAAGAGTGTACGACAGAATACAATGAGCAGTTCTTC.